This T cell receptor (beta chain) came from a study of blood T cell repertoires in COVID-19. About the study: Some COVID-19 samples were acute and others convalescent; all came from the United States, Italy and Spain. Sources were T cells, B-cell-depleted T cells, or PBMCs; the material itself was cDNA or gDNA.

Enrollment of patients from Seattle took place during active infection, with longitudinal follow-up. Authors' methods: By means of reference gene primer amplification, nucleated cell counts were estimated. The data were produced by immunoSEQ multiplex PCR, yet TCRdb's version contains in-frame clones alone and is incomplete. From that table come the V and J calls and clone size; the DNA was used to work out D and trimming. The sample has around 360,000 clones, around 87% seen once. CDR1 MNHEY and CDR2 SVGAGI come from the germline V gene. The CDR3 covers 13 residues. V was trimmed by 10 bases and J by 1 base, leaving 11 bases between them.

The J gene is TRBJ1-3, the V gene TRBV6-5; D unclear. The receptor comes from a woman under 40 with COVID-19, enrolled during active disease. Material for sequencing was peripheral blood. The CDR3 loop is CATLTFSGNTIYF. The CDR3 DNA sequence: TGTGCCACCCTGACTTTTTCTGGAAACACCATATATTTT.